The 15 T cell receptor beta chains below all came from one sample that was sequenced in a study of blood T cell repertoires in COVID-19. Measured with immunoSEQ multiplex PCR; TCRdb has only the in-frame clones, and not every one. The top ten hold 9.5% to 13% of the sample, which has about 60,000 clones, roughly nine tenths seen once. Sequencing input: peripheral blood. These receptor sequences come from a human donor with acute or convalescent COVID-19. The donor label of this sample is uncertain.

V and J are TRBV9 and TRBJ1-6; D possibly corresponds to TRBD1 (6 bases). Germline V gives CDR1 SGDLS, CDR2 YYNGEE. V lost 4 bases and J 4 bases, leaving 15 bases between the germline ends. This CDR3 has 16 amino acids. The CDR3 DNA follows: TGTGCCAGCAGCATTAGTGGGACAACATATAATTCACCCCTCCACTTT. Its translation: CASSISGTTYNSPLHF.

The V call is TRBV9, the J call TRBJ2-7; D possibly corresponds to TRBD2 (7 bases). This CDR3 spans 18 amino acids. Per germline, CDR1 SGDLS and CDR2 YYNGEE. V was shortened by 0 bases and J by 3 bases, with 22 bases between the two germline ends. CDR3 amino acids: CASSVEWGGGGTCYEQYV. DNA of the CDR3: TGTGCCAGCAGCGTAGAGTGGGGAGGCGGGGGCACGTGCTACGAGCAGTACGTC.

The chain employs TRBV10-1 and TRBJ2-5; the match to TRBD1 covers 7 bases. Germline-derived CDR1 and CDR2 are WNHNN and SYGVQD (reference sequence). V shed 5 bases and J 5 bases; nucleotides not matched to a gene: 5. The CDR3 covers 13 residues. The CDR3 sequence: CASSTGVGETQYF. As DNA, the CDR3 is TGCGCCAGCAGTACAGGGGTGGGTGAGACCCAGTACTTC.

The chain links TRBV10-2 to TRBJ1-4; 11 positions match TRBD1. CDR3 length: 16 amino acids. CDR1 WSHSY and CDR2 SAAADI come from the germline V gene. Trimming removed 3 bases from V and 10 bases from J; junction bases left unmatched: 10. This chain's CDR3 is CASSDARDRGSGKLFF. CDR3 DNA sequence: TGCGCCAGCAGTGACGCGAGGGACAGGGGGTCAGGAAAACTGTTTTTT.

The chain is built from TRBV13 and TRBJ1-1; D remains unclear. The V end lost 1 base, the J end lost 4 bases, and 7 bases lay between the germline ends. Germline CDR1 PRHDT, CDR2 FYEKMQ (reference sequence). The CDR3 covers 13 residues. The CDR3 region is CASSLEHSTEAFF. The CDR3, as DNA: TGTGCCAGCAGCTTAGAACACAGCACTGAAGCTTTCTTT. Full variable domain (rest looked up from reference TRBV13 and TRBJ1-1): AAGVIQSPRHLIKEKRETATLKCYPIPRHDTVYWYQQGPGQDPQFLISFYEKMQSDKGSIPDRFSAQQFSDYHSELNMSSLELGDSALYFCASSLEHSTEAFFGQGTRLTVV.

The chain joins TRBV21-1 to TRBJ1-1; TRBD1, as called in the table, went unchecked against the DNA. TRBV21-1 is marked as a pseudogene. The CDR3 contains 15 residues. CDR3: CASSKYTGLYTEAFF. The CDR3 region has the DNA TGTGCCAGCAGCAAATATACAGGGCTGTACACTGAAGCTTTCTTT.

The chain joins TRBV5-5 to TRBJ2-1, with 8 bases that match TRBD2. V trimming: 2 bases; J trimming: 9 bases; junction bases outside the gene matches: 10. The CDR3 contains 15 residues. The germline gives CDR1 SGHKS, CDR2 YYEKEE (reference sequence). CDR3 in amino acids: CASSFAGGGLSEQFF. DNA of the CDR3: TGTGCCAGCAGCTTTGCGGGGGGCGGATTAAGTGAGCAGTTCTTC.

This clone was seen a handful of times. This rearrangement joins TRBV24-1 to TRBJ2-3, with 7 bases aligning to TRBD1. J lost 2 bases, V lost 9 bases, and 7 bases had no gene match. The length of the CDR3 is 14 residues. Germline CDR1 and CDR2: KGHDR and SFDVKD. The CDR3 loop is CATAWGQSTDTQYF. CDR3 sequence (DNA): TGTGCCACCGCGTGGGGACAGTCCACAGATACGCAGTATTTT.

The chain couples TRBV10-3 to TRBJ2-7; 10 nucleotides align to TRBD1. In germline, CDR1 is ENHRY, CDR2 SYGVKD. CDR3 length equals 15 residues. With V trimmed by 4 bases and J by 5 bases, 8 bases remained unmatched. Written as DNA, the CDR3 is TGTGCCATCAGTGCAGCGGGACAGGGGTTTCACGAGCAGTACTTC. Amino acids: CAISAAGQGFHEQYF.

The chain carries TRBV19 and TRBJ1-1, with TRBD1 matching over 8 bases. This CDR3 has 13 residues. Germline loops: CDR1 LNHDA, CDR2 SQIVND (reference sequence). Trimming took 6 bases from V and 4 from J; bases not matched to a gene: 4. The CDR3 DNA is TGTGCCAGTAGCTCAGGGGGCGGCACTGAAGCTTTCTTT. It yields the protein CASSSGGGTEAFF.

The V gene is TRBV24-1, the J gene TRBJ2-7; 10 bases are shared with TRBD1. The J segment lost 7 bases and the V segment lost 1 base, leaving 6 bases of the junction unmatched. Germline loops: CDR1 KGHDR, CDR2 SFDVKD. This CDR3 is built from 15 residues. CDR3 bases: TGTGCCACCAGTGATTTTGGACAGGGGGTATGGGAGCAGTACTTC. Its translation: CATSDFGQGVWEQYF.

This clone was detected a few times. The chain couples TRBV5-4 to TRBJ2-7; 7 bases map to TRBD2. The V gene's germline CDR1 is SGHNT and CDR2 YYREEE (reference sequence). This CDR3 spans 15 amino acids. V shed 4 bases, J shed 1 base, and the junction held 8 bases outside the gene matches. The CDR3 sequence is CASSRYGGGSYEQYF. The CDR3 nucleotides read TGTGCCAGCAGCCGATACGGGGGAGGGTCCTACGAGCAGTACTTC.

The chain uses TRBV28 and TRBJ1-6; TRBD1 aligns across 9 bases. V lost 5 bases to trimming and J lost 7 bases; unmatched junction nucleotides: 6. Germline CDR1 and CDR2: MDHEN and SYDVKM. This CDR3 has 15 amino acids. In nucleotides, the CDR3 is TGTGCCAGCAGTCCACCCGGGACAGGGAATTCACCCCTCCACTTT. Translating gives CASSPPGTGNSPLHF.

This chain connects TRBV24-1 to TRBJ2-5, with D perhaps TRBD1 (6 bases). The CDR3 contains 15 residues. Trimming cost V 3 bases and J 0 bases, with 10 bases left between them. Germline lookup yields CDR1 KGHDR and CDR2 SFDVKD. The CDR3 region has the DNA TGTGCCACCAGTGATCCAACAGGGTACCAAGAGACCCAGTACTTC. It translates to CATSDPTGYQETQYF.

In DNA, the CDR3 is TGTGCCAGCAGTAGTCGTCAGGGATACACAGATACGCAGTATTTT. Translated: CASSSRQGYTDTQYF. The genes are TRBV7-2 and TRBJ2-3; D might be TRBD1 (5 bases). Trimming shortened V by 6 bases and J by 2 bases, and 15 bases separated the two germline ends. Germline CDR1 and CDR2: SGHTA and FQGNSA. The CDR3 has 15 residues.